These T cell receptor beta chains were read from a single sample in a study of beta chain features in type 1 diabetes. Only in-frame clones appear in the TCRdb table, and some are missing; sequencing was by immunoSEQ multiplex PCR. The sample lists 120,000 or so clones, approximately 15% seen once, with 2.6% in the top ten. Sequencing was carried out using central memory CD4+ T cells from blood. The receptors were gathered from a man between 18 and 29 years old with type 1 diabetes. The CDR3 runs from the conserved cysteine through the conserved F or W. Fields, in order: D gene, clone size, J gene, V gene, CDR3 protein, CDR3 DNA. D genes are given only for firm matches. Part of the rows lack a size; the others show once, few, many or a class for expanded clones.

TRBD1	once	TRBJ1-6	TRBV2	CASRGQAESPLHF	TGTGCCAGCAGGGGACAGGCTGAATCACCCCTCCACTTT
NA	NA	TRBJ2-3	TRBV5-4	CATQLDGSDTQYF	TGTGCCACCCAGCTTGATGGGTCAGATACGCAGTATTTT
TRBD2	few	TRBJ2-5	TRBV7-2	CASSFGEGSNQYF	TGTGCCAGCAGCTTCGGGGAGGGCTCCAACCAGTACTTC
TRBD1	few	TRBJ2-1	TRBV29-1	CSVSRQGAGEQFF	TGCAGCGTAAGCCGACAGGGGGCGGGTGAGCAGTTCTTC
NA	many	TRBJ2-3	TRBV6-6	CASSYLQGVTDTQYF	TGTGCCAGCAGTTACTTACAGGGCGTCACAGATACGCAGTATTTT
NA	NA	TRBJ1-4	TRBV18	CASSPEGEKLFF	TGTGCCAGCTCACCAGAGGGGGAAAAACTGTTTTTT
NA	NA	TRBJ1-5	TRBV6-5	CASSYLGNSNQPQHF	TGTGCCAGCAGTTACCTTGGTAATAGCAATCAGCCCCAGCATTTT
TRBD2	few	TRBJ2-7	TRBV27	CASSNPGLAVFEQYF	TGTGCCAGCAGTAATCCGGGACTAGCCGTCTTCGAGCAGTACTTC
NA	few	TRBJ2-7	TRBV14	CASRHLGGRPDEQYF	TGTGCCAGCAGACACCTCGGCGGGCGCCCTGACGAGCAGTACTTC
TRBD1	NA	TRBJ2-1	TRBV29-1	CSVVPGQGGNEQFF	TGCAGCGTTGTTCCCGGACAGGGTGGTAATGAGCAGTTCTTC
NA	few	TRBJ2-1	TRBV5-6	CASSLPSVVLEQFF	TGTGCCAGCAGCTTGCCCAGCGTAGTGCTTGAGCAGTTCTTC
TRBD2	NA	TRBJ2-1	TRBV9	CASSSNRGTSFDNEQFF	TGTGCCAGCAGCTCTAACCGCGGGACTAGTTTTGACAATGAGCAGTTCTTC
TRBD1	many	TRBJ1-2	TRBV7-9	CASSLEGTGGSNYGYTF	TGTGCCAGCAGCTTAGAAGGGACAGGGGGATCTAACTATGGCTACACCTTC
TRBD1	few	TRBJ2-5	TRBV5-1	CASSVGQGKETQYF	TGCGCCAGCAGCGTGGGACAGGGTAAAGAGACCCAGTACTTC
NA	NA	TRBJ1-5	TRBV21-1	CASSSRAGSQHF	TGTGCCAGCAGCTCACGGGCAGGGTCCCAGCATTTT
NA	NA	TRBJ1-5	TRBV20-1	CSATNHQPQHF	TGCAGTGCTACCAACCATCAGCCCCAGCATTTT
TRBD2	many	TRBJ2-1	TRBV4-1	CASSQVDLGLAGIHEQFF	TGCGCCAGCAGCCAAGTGGATTTGGGACTAGCGGGAATCCATGAGCAGTTCTTC
NA	many	TRBJ2-6	TRBV2	CASREGSSGANVLTF	TGTGCCAGCAGGGAGGGCTCCTCTGGGGCCAACGTCCTGACTTTC